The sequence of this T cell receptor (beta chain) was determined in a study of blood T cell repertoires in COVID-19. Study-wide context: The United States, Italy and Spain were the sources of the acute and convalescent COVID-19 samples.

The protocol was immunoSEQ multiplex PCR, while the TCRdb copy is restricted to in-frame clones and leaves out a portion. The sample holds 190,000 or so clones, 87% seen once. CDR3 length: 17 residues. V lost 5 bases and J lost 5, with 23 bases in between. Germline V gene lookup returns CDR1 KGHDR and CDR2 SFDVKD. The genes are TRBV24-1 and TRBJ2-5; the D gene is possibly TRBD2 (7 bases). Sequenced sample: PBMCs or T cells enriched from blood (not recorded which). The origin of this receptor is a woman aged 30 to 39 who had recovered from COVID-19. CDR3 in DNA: TGTGCCACCAGTGTCGGTAGGGGGGAGGGCCCGCTGGAGACCCAGTACTTC. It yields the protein CATSVGRGEGPLETQYF.